This passage covers 21 T cell receptor beta chains from one sample sequenced in a study of T cells of healthy individuals. TCRdb reprocessed the 5' RACE reads with MiXCR, giving one entry per CDR3 protein. The table includes around 63,000 distinct CDR3 sequences, roughly 15% detected once. All receptors derive from a human donor in good health.

This rearrangement joins TRBV5-1 to TRBJ1-1; the D gene is possibly TRBD1 (5 bases). Trimming took 5 bases from V and 1 from J, leaving 15 bases between them. CDR1 is SGHRS, CDR2 YFSETQ, per germline. The CDR3 runs 15 residues. The CDR3 loop is CASSPIPGANTEAFF. CDR3 coding DNA: TGCGCCAGCAGTCCCATCCCCGGGGCGAACACTGAAGCTTTCTTT.

This clonotype was detected only a few times. This rearrangement joins TRBV28 to TRBJ1-6; possibly TRBD1 for D (6 bases). There are 17 residues in the CDR3. The V gene's germline CDR1 is MDHEN and CDR2 SYDVKM. Deletions cut 5 bases from V and 4 bases from J, with 18 bases between. The CDR3 DNA follows: TGTGCCAGCAGTCCGTACAGGGAGGGGATGTATAATTCACCCCTCCACTTT. Amino acid sequence: CASSPYREGMYNSPLHF. The whole variable domain, remainder taken from reference TRBV28 and TRBJ1-6, is DVKVTQSSRYLVKRTGEKVFLECVQDMDHENMFWYRQDPGLGLRLIYFSYDVKMKEKGDIPEGYSVSREKKERFSLILESASTNQTSMYLCASSPYREGMYNSPLHFGNGTRLTVT.

This clonotype was counted ten times or more. The rearrangement joins TRBV9 to TRBJ2-3; D could derive from TRBD1 or TRBD2 (5 bases each). V dropped 0 bases and J dropped 2 bases, with 10 bases sitting between them. This CDR3 has 15 amino acids. Per germline, CDR1 SGDLS and CDR2 YYNGEE. The CDR3 region is CASSVAGGTTDTQYF. CDR3 DNA sequence: TGTGCCAGCAGCGTAGCTGGGGGAACCACAGATACGCAGTATTTT. Filled out from reference TRBV9 and TRBJ2-3, the complete variable domain reads DSGVTQTPKHLITATGQRVTLRCSPRSGDLSVYWYQQSLDQGLQFLIQYYNGEERAKGNILERFSAQQFPDLHSELNLSSLELGDSALYFCASSVAGGTTDTQYFGPGTRLTVL.

This clonotype was counted ten times or more. The chain employs TRBV7-9 and TRBJ2-7; D is unclear. V was shortened by 1 base and J by 0 bases, with 13 bases between the two germline ends. Germline V CDR1 and CDR2: SEHNR, FQNEAQ (reference sequence). The CDR3 length is 16 residues. CDR3 DNA sequence: TGTGCCAGCAGCTTAGATTCCCGCCAGCCCTCCTACGAGCAGTACTTC. It yields the protein CASSLDSRQPSYEQYF.

This clonotype showed up many times. This chain links TRBV11-3 with TRBJ1-5; D is possibly TRBD1 (5 bases). The CDR3 spans 18 residues. Germline V gives CDR1 SGHNT, CDR2 YENEEA. V was pared by 3 bases and J by 0 bases, with 18 bases between. The CDR3 nucleotides are TGTGCCAGCAGCTTTGCATCCAGGGTGATTAGTAGCAATCAGCCCCAGCATTTT. Protein: CASSFASRVISSNQPQHF.

This clonotype turned up a few times. The rearrangement links TRBV11-2 to TRBJ2-3, with D possibly matching TRBD1 (7 bases). Trimming cost V 5 bases and J 11 bases, with 14 bases left between them. CDR3 length: 12 residues. The germline V gene has CDR1 SGHAT and CDR2 FQNNGV. CDR3 nucleotide sequence: TGTGCCAGCAGCGAAGTCCAGGGGGGGCAGTATTTT. It codes for CASSEVQGGQYF.

This clonotype was counted only a few times. The J gene is TRBJ2-3, the V gene TRBV20-1; a possible D gene is TRBD2 (6 bases). The CDR3 consists of 13 residues. Looked up from germline, CDR1 is DFQATT and CDR2 is SNEGSKA (reference sequence). Trimming took 7 bases from V and 1 from J, leaving 12 bases between them. This CDR3 is CSGAGPGTDTQYF. CDR3 DNA sequence: TGCAGTGGAGCGGGCCCGGGCACAGATACGCAGTATTTT.

This clonotype appeared a single time. The chain recombines TRBV5-1 with TRBJ1-1; no clear D. V lost 0 bases, J lost 0 bases, and 9 bases lay in between. The germline V gene has CDR1 SGHRS and CDR2 YFSETQ. There are 15 residues in the CDR3. The CDR3 sequence is CASSLDGQMNTEAFF. CDR3 bases: TGCGCCAGCAGCTTGGATGGCCAGATGAACACTGAAGCTTTCTTT.

A few counts support this clonotype. The chain carries TRBV4-2 and TRBJ2-3, with 8 nucleotides matching TRBD2. CDR3 size: 17 residues. Germline V gene sequence: CDR1 LGHNA, CDR2 YNFKEQ. Trimming took 2 bases from V and 4 from J; bases not matched to a gene: 11. CDR3: CASSQSIGGGGADTQYF. In DNA, the CDR3 is TGTGCCAGCAGCCAAAGTATCGGGGGGGGCGGTGCAGATACGCAGTATTTT.

This clonotype was counted at least ten times. The chain uses TRBV9 and TRBJ1-5; tentatively, D is TRBD1 (5 bases). Trimming pared 2 bases from V and 7 bases from J, leaving 13 bases between. Looked up from germline, CDR1 is SGDLS and CDR2 is YYNGEE. The length of the CDR3 is 14 residues. CDR3 protein: CASSVRQHPQPQHF. Here the CDR3 DNA reads TGTGCCAGCAGCGTCCGACAGCACCCGCAGCCCCAGCATTTT. Together with reference TRBV9 and TRBJ1-5, the CDR3 gives the full variable domain: DSGVTQTPKHLITATGQRVTLRCSPRSGDLSVYWYQQSLDQGLQFLIQYYNGEERAKGNILERFSAQQFPDLHSELNLSSLELGDSALYFCASSVRQHPQPQHFGDGTRLSIL.

In this sample, this clonotype turned up many times. J is TRBJ1-6 and V is TRBV25-1; D remains unclear. V lost 2 bases to trimming and J lost 10 bases, with 21 bases between them. The CDR3 covers 17 residues. The germline gives CDR1 MGHDK, CDR2 SYGVNS. In DNA, the CDR3 is TGTGCCAGCAGTGAAGTCCCCCGCGGGGAGGGAACATCACCCCTCCACTTT. It translates to CASSEVPRGEGTSPLHF.

The chain joins TRBV15 to TRBJ2-7, with 10 bases fitting TRBD2. This CDR3 has 16 residues. The V and J ends lost 0 bases and 2 bases, in that order; junction bases with no gene match: 4. Germline CDR1 and CDR2: LNHNV and YYDKDF (reference sequence). CDR3 amino acids: CATSRDAAGGPYEQYF. Here the CDR3 DNA reads TGTGCCACCAGCAGAGATGCAGCGGGAGGGCCCTACGAGCAGTACTTC.

Only a few counts were recorded for this clonotype. The chain has TRBV9 and TRBJ2-6; no clear D. CDR3 length: 19 residues. The V and J ends lost 0 bases and 3 bases respectively, with 19 bases between them. CDR1 is SGDLS and CDR2 is YYNGEE in the germline V gene. In DNA, the CDR3 is TGTGCCAGCAGCGTAGTCTATATTATCCGGGTCGGTGGGGCCAACGTCCTGACTTTC. Translation gives CASSVVYIIRVGGANVLTF.

About this clonotype: It may be a read error: a sequence one base away is much more abundant. This chain connects TRBV27 to TRBJ1-4; 7 nucleotides agree with TRBD1. With 5 bases clipped from V and 12 bases from J, the junction kept 12 bases outside the gene matches. The germline V gene has CDR1 MNHEY and CDR2 SMNVEV (reference sequence). The CDR3 loop spans 14 amino acids. The CDR3 region has the DNA TGTGCCAGCAGTATCAGACAGGGAAGAGAAGAACTGTTTTTT. The encoded protein is CASSIRQGREELFF. The full variable domain, completed using reference TRBV27 and TRBJ1-4, is EAQVTQNPRYLITVTGKKLTVTCSQNMNHEYMSWYRQDPGLGLRQIYYSMNVEVTDKGDVPEGYKVSRKEKRNFPLILESPSPNQTSLYFCASSIRQGREELFFGSGTQLSVL.

This clonotype was seen ten or more times. The chain joins TRBV12-3 or TRBV12-4 to TRBJ1-6; D is perhaps TRBD1 (6 bases). There are 13 residues in the CDR3. The V and J ends lost 5 bases and 10 bases respectively, with 12 bases between them. The CDR3 sequence: CASSPRTDSPLHF. The CDR3 coding sequence is TGTGCCAGCAGTCCCCGGACAGACTCACCCCTCCACTTT.

Ten or more counts support this clonotype. The rearrangement uses TRBV4-1 and TRBJ2-5, with no clear D. The ends were cut back, 0 bases at V and 7 bases at J, with 15 bases in the middle. Germline V CDR1 and CDR2: MGHRA, YSYEKL. The CDR3 length is 15 residues. The CDR3 loop is CASSQEVNPWRTQYF. The CDR3 coding sequence is TGCGCCAGCAGCCAAGAGGTTAACCCGTGGAGGACCCAGTACTTC.

This sequence joins TRBV12-3 or TRBV12-4 and TRBJ2-5; D unresolved. This CDR3 is built from 15 residues. Between the trimmed V and J ends, which lost 3 bases and 3 bases, there was a span of 14 bases. For the CDR3, the DNA is TGTGCCAGCAGTTTTGGTTGGGGTCCAGAAGAGACCCAGTACTTC. Translating it yields CASSFGWGPEETQYF.

In this sample, this clonotype turned up many times. V and J are TRBV10-3 and TRBJ1-3; 7 positions agree with TRBD1. The CDR3 sequence is 17 residues long. V dropped 6 bases and J dropped 0; count of bases not matched to a gene: 11. Germline lookup yields CDR1 ENHRY and CDR2 SYGVKD. The CDR3 region is CAIRVSGGRLSGNTIYF. The CDR3 nucleotides read TGTGCCATCAGGGTGTCAGGGGGACGCCTCTCTGGAAACACCATATATTTT.

Ten or more counts support this clonotype. This chain's CDR3 is CASSSGTASEAFF. The CDR3 DNA sequence: TGTGCCAGCAGCTCCGGGACAGCCTCCGAAGCTTTCTTT. V and J are TRBV5-5 and TRBJ1-1, with 7 bases identical to TRBD1. Per germline, CDR1 SGHKS and CDR2 YYEKEE (reference sequence). The CDR3 consists of 13 residues. Trimming cost V 3 bases and J 8 bases; bases outside gene matches: 7.

This clonotype appeared many times. The chain links TRBV4-1 to TRBJ2-4; TRBD2 might be the D (7 bases). CDR3 length: 18 residues. The germline CDR1 and CDR2 sequences are MGHRA and YSYEKL. The V gene lost 0 bases and the J gene lost 0 bases, with 15 bases spanning the gap. The DNA for the CDR3 is TGCGCCAGCAGCCAAGAAGGGGGGGACCTTCTAGCCAAAAACATTCAGTACTTC. Amino acids: CASSQEGGDLLAKNIQYF.

This clonotype occurred many times. The chain joins TRBV18 to TRBJ2-7; D remains unclear. CDR1 KGHSH and CDR2 LQKENI come from the germline V gene. The CDR3 length is 14 residues. V lost 3 bases to trimming and J lost 4 bases, with 13 bases between them. The CDR3 protein is CASSPIQTPYEQYF. The CDR3 DNA reads TGTGCCAGCTCACCTATCCAGACTCCTTACGAGCAGTACTTC.